This T cell receptor beta chain is drawn from a study of graft-versus-host responses after intestinal transplantation. At the level of the study: Each recipient received anti-thymocyte globulin induction, then tacrolimus and steroids for two to three years.

Study findings and constraints: GvH clones were found in recipient marrow; some appeared first in ileum or blood.

Only in-frame clones appear in the TCRdb table, and some are missing; sequencing was by immunoSEQ multiplex PCR. The sample includes some 110,000 clones, 90% of them seen just once. Worth noting for this clone: Its antigen remains unidentified.

The CDR3 has 14 amino acids. V shed 0 bases, J shed 5 bases, and the junction held 4 bases outside the gene matches. Germline assignment: CDR1 SGHRS and CDR2 YFSETQ. The specimen comprised unstimulated CD4+ T cells sorted from spleen or lymph node cells, sampled before intestinal transplant. V is TRBV5-1 and J is TRBJ2-7; 8 bases map to TRBD1. The TCR comes from a human donor who received an intestinal transplant. The CDR3 DNA reads as TGCGCCAGCAGCTTGGCACAGGGGGGTGACGAGCAGTACTTC. Translating it yields CASSLAQGGDEQYF.